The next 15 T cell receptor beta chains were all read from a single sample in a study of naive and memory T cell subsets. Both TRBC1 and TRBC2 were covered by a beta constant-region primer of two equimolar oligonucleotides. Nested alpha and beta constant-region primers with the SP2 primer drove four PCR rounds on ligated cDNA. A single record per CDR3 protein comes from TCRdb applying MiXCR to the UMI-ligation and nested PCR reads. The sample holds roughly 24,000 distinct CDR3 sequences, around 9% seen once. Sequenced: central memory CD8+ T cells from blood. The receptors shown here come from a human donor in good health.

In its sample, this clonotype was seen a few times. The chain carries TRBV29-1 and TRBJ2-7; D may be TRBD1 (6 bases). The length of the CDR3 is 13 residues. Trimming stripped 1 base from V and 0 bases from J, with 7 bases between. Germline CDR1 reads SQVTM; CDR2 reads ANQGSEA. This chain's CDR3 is CSVEGTDSYEQYF. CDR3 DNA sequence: TGCAGCGTTGAAGGGACAGACTCCTACGAGCAGTACTTC.

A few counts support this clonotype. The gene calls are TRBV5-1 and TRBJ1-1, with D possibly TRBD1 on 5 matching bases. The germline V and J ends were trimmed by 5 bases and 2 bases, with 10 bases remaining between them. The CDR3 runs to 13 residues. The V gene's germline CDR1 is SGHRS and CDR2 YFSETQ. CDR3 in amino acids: CASRGRENTEAFF. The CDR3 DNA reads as TGCGCCAGCAGGGGACGGGAAAACACTGAAGCTTTCTTT. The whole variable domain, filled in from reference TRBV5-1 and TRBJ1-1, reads KAGVTQTPRYLIKTRGQQVTLSCSPISGHRSVSWYQQTPGQGLQFLFEYFSETQRNKGNFPGRFSGRQFSNSRSEMNVSTLELGDSALYLCASRGRENTEAFFGQGTRLTVV.

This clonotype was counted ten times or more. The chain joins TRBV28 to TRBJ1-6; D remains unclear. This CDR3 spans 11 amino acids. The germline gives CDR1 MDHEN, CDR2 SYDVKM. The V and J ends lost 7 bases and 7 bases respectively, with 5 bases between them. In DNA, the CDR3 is TGTGCCAGCACCGGGAATTCACCCCTCCACTTT. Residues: CASTGNSPLHF.

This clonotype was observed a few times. CDR3 in DNA: TGTGCCAGCAGCGGGGACGGCGAAATTAAGCCCCAGCATTTT. Translated, it gives CASSGDGEIKPQHF. J is TRBJ1-5 and V is TRBV2; possible D gene TRBD1, 5 bases. The V end was cut by 6 bases, the J end by 8 bases, with 17 bases between. This CDR3 is 14 amino acids long. CDR1 SNHLY and CDR2 FYNNEI come from the germline V gene.

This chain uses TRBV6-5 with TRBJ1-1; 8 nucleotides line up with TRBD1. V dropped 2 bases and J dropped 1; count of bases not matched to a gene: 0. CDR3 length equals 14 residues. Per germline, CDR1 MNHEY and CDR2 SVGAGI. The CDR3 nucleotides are TGTGCCAGCAGTTACGGACAGGGGAACACTGAAGCTTTCTTT. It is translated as CASSYGQGNTEAFF.

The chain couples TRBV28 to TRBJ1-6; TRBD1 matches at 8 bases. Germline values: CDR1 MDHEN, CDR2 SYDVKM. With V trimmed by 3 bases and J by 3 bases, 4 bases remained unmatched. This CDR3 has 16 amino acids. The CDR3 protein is CASSLQGAFYNSPLHF. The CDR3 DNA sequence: TGTGCCAGCAGTTTGCAGGGGGCATTCTATAATTCACCCCTCCACTTT.

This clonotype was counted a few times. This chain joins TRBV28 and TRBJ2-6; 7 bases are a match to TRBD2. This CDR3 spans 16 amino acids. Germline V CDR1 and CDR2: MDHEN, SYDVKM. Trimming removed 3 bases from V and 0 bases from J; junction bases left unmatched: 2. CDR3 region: CASSLGGTSGANVLTF. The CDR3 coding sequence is TGTGCCAGCAGTTTGGGAGGGACCTCTGGGGCCAACGTCCTGACTTTC.

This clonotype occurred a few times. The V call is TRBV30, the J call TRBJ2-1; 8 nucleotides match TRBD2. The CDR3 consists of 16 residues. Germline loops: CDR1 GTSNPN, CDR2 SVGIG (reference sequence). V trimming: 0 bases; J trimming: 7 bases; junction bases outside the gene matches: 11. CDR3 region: CAWSVRSGMEGNEQFF. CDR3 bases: TGTGCCTGGAGTGTACGTAGCGGGATGGAGGGAAATGAGCAGTTCTTC. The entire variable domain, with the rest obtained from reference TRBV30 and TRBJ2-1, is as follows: SQTIHQWPATLVQPVGSPLSLECTVEGTSNPNLYWYRQAAGRGLQLLFYSVGIGQISSEVPQNLSASRPQDRQFILSSKKLLLSDSGFYLCAWSVRSGMEGNEQFFGPGTRLTVL.

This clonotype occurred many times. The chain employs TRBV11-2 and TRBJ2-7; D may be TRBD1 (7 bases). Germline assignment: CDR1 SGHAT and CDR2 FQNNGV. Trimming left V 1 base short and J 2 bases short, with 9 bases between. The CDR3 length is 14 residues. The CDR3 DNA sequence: TGTGCCAGCAGCTTAGCAGGGGGGACCTACGAGCAGTACTTC. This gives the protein CASSLAGGTYEQYF.

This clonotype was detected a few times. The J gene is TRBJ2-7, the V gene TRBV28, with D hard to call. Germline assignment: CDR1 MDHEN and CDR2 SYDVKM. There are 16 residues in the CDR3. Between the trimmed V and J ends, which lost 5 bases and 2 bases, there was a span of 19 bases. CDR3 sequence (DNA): TGTGCCAGCAGTCCTCCCGGGCAGGTCGCCACCTACGAGCAGTACTTC. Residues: CASSPPGQVATYEQYF.

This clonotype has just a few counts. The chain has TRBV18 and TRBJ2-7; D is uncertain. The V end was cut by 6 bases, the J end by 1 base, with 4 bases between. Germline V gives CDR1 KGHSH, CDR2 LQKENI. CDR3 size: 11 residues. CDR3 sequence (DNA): TGTGCCAGCTCTCAGTCCTACGAGCAGTACTTC. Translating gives CASSQSYEQYF.

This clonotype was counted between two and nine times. The CDR3 protein is CASSYSGTGASNSPLHF. The CDR3 DNA is TGTGCCAGCAGTTACTCAGGGACAGGGGCTTCTAATTCACCCCTCCACTTT. This chain links TRBV6-5 with TRBJ1-6; the match to TRBD1 covers 10 bases. Germline V gives CDR1 MNHEY, CDR2 SVGAGI. The CDR3 consists of 17 residues. Trimming removed 0 bases from V and 6 bases from J; junction bases left unmatched: 5.

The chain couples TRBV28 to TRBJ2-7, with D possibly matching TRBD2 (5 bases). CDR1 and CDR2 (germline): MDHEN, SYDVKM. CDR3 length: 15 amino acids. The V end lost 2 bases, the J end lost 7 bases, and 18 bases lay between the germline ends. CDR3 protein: CASSLGPPGGLEQYF. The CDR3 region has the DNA TGTGCCAGCAGTTTAGGACCTCCCGGAGGTTTAGAGCAGTACTTC. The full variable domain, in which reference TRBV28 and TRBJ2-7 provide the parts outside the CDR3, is DVKVTQSSRYLVKRTGEKVFLECVQDMDHENMFWYRQDPGLGLRLIYFSYDVKMKEKGDIPEGYSVSREKKERFSLILESASTNQTSMYLCASSLGPPGGLEQYFGPGTRLTVT.

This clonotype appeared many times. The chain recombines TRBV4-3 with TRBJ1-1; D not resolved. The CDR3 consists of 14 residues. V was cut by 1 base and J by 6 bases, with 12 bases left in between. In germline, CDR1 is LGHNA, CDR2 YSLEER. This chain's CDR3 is CASSQAMGWAEAFF. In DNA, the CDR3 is TGCGCCAGCAGCCAAGCCATGGGGTGGGCTGAAGCTTTCTTT.

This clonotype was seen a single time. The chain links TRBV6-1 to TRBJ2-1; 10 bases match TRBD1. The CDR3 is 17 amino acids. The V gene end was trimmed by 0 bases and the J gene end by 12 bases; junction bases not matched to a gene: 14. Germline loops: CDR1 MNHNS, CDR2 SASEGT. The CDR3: CASSEASSGTGARGQFF. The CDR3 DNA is TGTGCCAGCAGTGAAGCCAGTAGTGGGACAGGGGCCCGGGGGCAGTTCTTC.